A single sample gave rise to the 28 T cell receptor beta chains below, sequenced in a study of CD8 T cells in Susac syndrome (dated by TCRdb to the late 2010s). The library was built by means of the immunoSEQ multiplex PCR assay. RNA was extracted using the RNeasy kit, and roughly 0.45 to 1 microgram was reverse transcribed with random hexamers. TCRdb itself trimmed the public reads at Q25 with fastp, ran MiXCR and retained productive beta chains. Rows with a matching CDR3 protein are joined into one entry that keeps the most common DNA and genes. This sample comprises 150,000 to 200,000 distinct CDR3 sequences, around 95% of them detected only once. Together, the top ten hold approximately 0.088% of the sample. The specimen was CD4+ T cells from PBMCs. Receptors originate from a human donor with multiple sclerosis.

The genes are TRBV5-6 and TRBJ2-7; perhaps TRBD2 as D (6 bases). This CDR3 is 15 amino acids long. Germline CDR1 and CDR2: SGHDT and YYEEEE. Trimming removed 4 bases from V and 4 bases from J, with 18 bases in between. The CDR3 protein is CASSAPPGTAYEQYF. CDR3 DNA: TGTGCCAGCAGCGCGCCCCCCGGGACTGCATACGAGCAGTACTTC.

The chain carries TRBV30 and TRBJ2-3; D remains unclear. V was clipped by 5 bases and J by 5 bases, with 11 bases between them. CDR3 length: 12 amino acids. In germline, CDR1 is GTSNPN, CDR2 SVGIG (reference sequence). The CDR3 reads CAWSRLGDTQYF. CDR3 sequence (DNA): TGTGCCTGGTCCCGGCTGGGAGATACGCAGTATTTT.

The chain recombines TRBV7-2 with TRBJ2-7; D remains ambiguous. The CDR3 totals 13 residues. Per the germline V gene, CDR1 is SGHTA and CDR2 is FQGNSA. V lost 0 bases and J lost 6, with 9 bases in between. The CDR3 loop reads CASSLAVRPEQYF. The DNA for the CDR3 is TGTGCCAGCAGCTTAGCGGTCCGACCCGAGCAGTACTTC.

The rearrangement links TRBV19 to TRBJ2-1; 10 bases match TRBD1. The V gene's germline CDR1 is LNHDA and CDR2 SQIVND (reference sequence). The CDR3 covers 13 residues. Germline trimming cut 7 bases from V and 8 bases from J; bases unmatched to any gene: 5. The CDR3 protein is CASTGQGYDEQFF. As DNA, the CDR3 is TGTGCCAGTACGGGACAGGGGTATGATGAGCAGTTCTTC.

This clonotype was detected only once. The V and J genes are TRBV29-1 and TRBJ1-2, with D possibly being TRBD1 (6 bases). The CDR3 has 12 residues. The V end was cut by 1 base, the J end by 4 bases, with 7 bases between. Germline CDR1 SQVTM, CDR2 ANQGSEA. This chain's CDR3 is CSVEGGGYGYTF. CDR3 DNA: TGCAGCGTTGAAGGAGGGGGCTATGGCTACACCTTC.

This clonotype appeared once. V usage is TRBV12-3 or TRBV12-4 and J usage is TRBJ1-1; D is ambiguous. The CDR3 runs to 14 residues. V gave up 1 base and J gave up 3 bases, with 9 bases separating them. CDR3 sequence reads: CASSLGFMDTEAFF. The DNA for the CDR3 is TGTGCCAGCAGTTTAGGCTTCATGGACACTGAAGCTTTCTTT.

The chain recombines TRBV16 with TRBJ1-2; 10 nucleotides agree with TRBD1. CDR1 is KGHSY and CDR2 is FQNENV in the germline V gene. V dropped 5 bases and J dropped 6; count of bases not matched to a gene: 12. The length of the CDR3 is 16 residues. Here the CDR3 DNA reads TGTGCCAGCAGCGGCGACAGGGGGCTCTATCTTGATGGCTACACCTTC. Encoded protein: CASSGDRGLYLDGYTF.

The chain carries TRBV28 and TRBJ2-1; 12 positions agree with TRBD1. Germline CDR1 MDHEN, CDR2 SYDVKM. The CDR3 extends over 16 amino acids. V dropped 2 bases and J dropped 5; count of bases not matched to a gene: 4. In DNA, the CDR3 is TGTGCCAGCAGTTTACCGGGACAGGGGGCGGACAATGAGCAGTTCTTC. Its translation is CASSLPGQGADNEQFF.

The V gene is TRBV4-1, the J gene TRBJ1-4; no definite D call. CDR1 is MGHRA, CDR2 YSYEKL, per germline. The CDR3 length is 14 residues. V was trimmed by 4 bases and J by 7 bases, leaving 13 bases between them. CDR3 coding DNA: TGCGCCAGCAGCCGGCTCCTGAGGAGTGAAAAACTGTTTTTT. Its translation is CASSRLLRSEKLFF.

The rearrangement links TRBV6-2 or TRBV6-3 to TRBJ2-7; D gene unclear. The V gene's germline CDR1 is MNHEY and CDR2 SVGEGT. The CDR3 consists of 13 residues. The germline V and J ends were trimmed by 8 bases and 2 bases, with 13 bases remaining between them. This chain's CDR3 is CASRKNVPYEQYF. The CDR3 nucleotides read TGTGCCAGCCGTAAGAACGTCCCCTACGAGCAGTACTTC.

The genes are TRBV25-1 and TRBJ1-1, with D perhaps TRBD1 (6 bases). The germline V and J ends were trimmed by 8 bases and 3 bases, with 16 bases remaining between them. CDR1 MGHDK and CDR2 SYGVNS come from the germline V gene. CDR3 length: 14 amino acids. The CDR3 DNA sequence: TGTGCCAGCCAAAAAGGGGGGGCTGACACTGAAGCTTTCTTT. It yields the protein CASQKGGADTEAFF.

The V gene is TRBV6-5, the J gene TRBJ2-7; TRBD1 aligns across 9 bases. The CDR3 runs 14 residues. The V and J ends lost 4 bases and 4 bases, in that order; junction bases with no gene match: 5. Germline-derived CDR1 and CDR2 are MNHEY and SVGAGI. Here the CDR3 reads CASSLTGGFYEQYF. The CDR3 region has the DNA TGTGCCAGCAGTTTGACAGGGGGTTTTTACGAGCAGTACTTC.

This clonotype was recorded once. The chain employs TRBV3-1 and TRBJ2-6; 8 bases line up with TRBD2. CDR1 LGHDT and CDR2 YNNKEL come from the germline V gene (reference sequence). The ends lost 7 bases at V and 12 bases at J; junction bases unmatched: 11. This CDR3 contains 14 residues. The CDR3 DNA sequence: TGTGCCAGCACCGTCACCCCGGGGGGGAGCGTCCTGACTTTC. Translation gives CASTVTPGGSVLTF.

This chain uses TRBV30 with TRBJ1-6; no definite D call. Trimming left V 3 bases short and J 6 bases short, with 9 bases between. Germline CDR1 and CDR2: GTSNPN and SVGIG (reference sequence). CDR3 length: 13 amino acids. CDR3 coding DNA: TGTGCCTGGAGGGATAGAGTTAATTCACCCCTCCACTTT. It encodes CAWRDRVNSPLHF.

This clonotype came up once. This sequence joins TRBV6-2 or TRBV6-3 and TRBJ2-5; 16 bases match TRBD2. Germline CDR1 and CDR2: MNHEY and SVGEGT. The V segment lost 6 bases and the J segment 5 bases; nucleotides outside the gene matches: 6. CDR3 length: 16 amino acids. In DNA, the CDR3 is TGTGCCAGCAGCGGGACTAGCGGGGGGGCCTGGGAGACCCAGTACTTC. It codes for CASSGTSGGAWETQYF.

The CDR3 sequence is CASSHGGGRRKTQYF. The CDR3 DNA reads as TGTGCCAGCAGCCACGGCGGTGGGCGCCGTAAGACCCAGTACTTC. The rearrangement links TRBV3-1 to TRBJ2-5; no clear D. Trimming removed 3 bases at V and 6 bases at J, with 17 bases between. This CDR3 region has 15 residues. Per the germline V gene, CDR1 is LGHDT and CDR2 is YNNKEL (reference sequence).

The chain links TRBV6-2 or TRBV6-3 to TRBJ2-5; D gene ambiguous. The CDR3 has 14 amino acids. The germline gives CDR1 MNHEY, CDR2 SVGEGT. V shed 0 bases and J shed 7 bases, with 12 bases lying between them. In DNA form, the CDR3 reads TGTGCCAGCAGTTACTCGACTCAGAAAGGGACCCAGTACTTC. Protein sequence: CASSYSTQKGTQYF.

For this clonotype: One end of the junction is discordant with germline, which a read error may explain. This chain joins TRBV29-1 and TRBJ2-5; D is undetermined. The length of the CDR3 is 13 residues. Germline V gene sequence: CDR1 SQVTM, CDR2 ANQGSEA. CDR3 in DNA: TGCAGCGTTGCCCCTTCGGACCAGGAGACCCAGTACTTC. Amino acid sequence: CSVAPSDQETQYF.

J is TRBJ2-2 and V is TRBV28; TRBD1 is a possible D gene (6 bases). CDR1 and CDR2 (germline): MDHEN, SYDVKM. The CDR3 runs 15 residues. The V end was cut by 4 bases, the J end by 1 base, with 10 bases between. The CDR3 here is CASSYRVGNTGELFF. In DNA form, the CDR3 reads TGTGCCAGCAGTTACAGGGTTGGGAACACCGGGGAGCTGTTTTTT.

CDR3 DNA: TGCAGCGTTATTCCAGGCGCCTACGAGCAGTACTTC. It encodes CSVIPGAYEQYF. The rearrangement uses TRBV29-1 and TRBJ2-7; D is ambiguous. Looked up from germline, CDR1 is SQVTM and CDR2 is ANQGSEA. Trimming took off 5 bases at V and 2 bases at J, with 10 bases between the two ends. This CDR3 spans 12 amino acids.

The V and J genes are TRBV30 and TRBJ1-3; unclear D gene. The CDR3 is 14 residues long. Per the germline V gene, CDR1 is GTSNPN and CDR2 is SVGIG (reference sequence). V gave up 1 base and J gave up 5 bases, with 12 bases separating them. This CDR3 reads CAWSETGVRNTIYF. CDR3 coding DNA: TGTGCCTGGAGTGAGACCGGGGTCCGAAACACCATATATTTT.

This clonotype is a singleton in its sample. V gene TRBV9 combines with J gene TRBJ2-6; 11 positions agree with TRBD1. J gave up 1 base and V 4 bases, and 10 bases lay outside the gene matches. CDR3 length: 19 amino acids. Germline V gives CDR1 SGDLS, CDR2 YYNGEE. CDR3 sequence reads: CASSFRTGGKKSGANVLTF. DNA of the CDR3: TGTGCCAGCAGCTTCCGGACAGGGGGCAAAAAATCTGGGGCCAACGTCCTGACTTTC.

The CDR3 spells CSASEDYSNQPQHF. The CDR3 DNA reads as TGCAGTGCTAGCGAGGACTATAGCAATCAGCCCCAGCATTTT. The rearrangement joins TRBV20-1 to TRBJ1-5; unclear D gene. With 3 bases removed from V and 0 bases from J, the gap between germline ends came to 9 bases. Germline assignment: CDR1 DFQATT and CDR2 SNEGSKA (reference sequence). This CDR3 contains 14 residues.

The chain recombines TRBV27 with TRBJ1-1; D not resolved. CDR3 length: 14 amino acids. Trimming left V 7 bases short and J 3 bases short, with 15 bases between. The germline CDR1 and CDR2 sequences are MNHEY and SMNVEV (reference sequence). The CDR3 sequence is CASTPRAGYTEAFF. The DNA of the CDR3 is TGTGCCAGCACCCCTCGGGCAGGCTACACTGAAGCTTTCTTT.

J is TRBJ2-7 and V is TRBV7-9, with a tentative D call TRBD2 (5 bases). V gave up 5 bases and J gave up 5 bases, with 19 bases separating them. Germline V gives CDR1 SEHNR, CDR2 FQNEAQ (reference sequence). The CDR3 spans 15 residues. As DNA, the CDR3 is TGTGCCAGCAGCACACAAAACAAGAGGGCGGACGAGCAGTACTTC. Protein: CASSTQNKRADEQYF.

This clonotype was picked up one time. The chain has TRBV6-5 and TRBJ2-3; D perhaps matches TRBD1 (5 bases). V lost 1 base and J 3 bases, leaving 8 bases between the germline ends. Germline-derived CDR1 and CDR2 are MNHEY and SVGAGI. The CDR3 loop spans 14 amino acids. This chain's CDR3 is CASSYYRQTDTQYF. For the CDR3, the DNA is TGTGCCAGCAGTTACTACAGGCAGACAGATACGCAGTATTTT.

This clonotype was observed a single time. The rearrangement uses TRBV6-2 or TRBV6-3 and TRBJ2-1, with TRBD1 identical over 9 bases. The CDR3 consists of 15 residues. Per the germline V gene, CDR1 is MNHEY and CDR2 is SVGEGT. V dropped 5 bases and J dropped 4; count of bases not matched to a gene: 6. In DNA, the CDR3 is TGTGCCAGCAGTGCCCCGGGACAGGGATACAATGAGCAGTTCTTC. Its protein is CASSAPGQGYNEQFF.

The rearrangement joins TRBV5-4 to TRBJ2-2, with 7 bases aligning to TRBD2. Germline V gene sequence: CDR1 SGHNT, CDR2 YYREEE (reference sequence). V was pared by 0 bases and J by 2 bases, with 4 bases of the junction left unmatched. CDR3 size: 16 residues. CDR3 nucleotides: TGTGCCAGCAGCTTGGTGCTAGCGGACAACACCGGGGAGCTGTTTTTT. This translates into CASSLVLADNTGELFF.